This T cell receptor (beta chain) derives from a study of shared clonotypes between healthy human individuals. Clones were read by immunoSEQ multiplex PCR, and TCRdb kept only the in-frame ones, dropping some. Among about 680,000 clones, around 92% were seen once, and the ten largest hold roughly 22%. The CDR3 sequence is 14 residues long. Trimming took off 5 bases at V and 5 bases at J, with 12 bases between the two ends. Germline V lookup: CDR1 SGHAT, CDR2 FQNNGV. It was CD45RO-negative cells, positively selected for CCR7, that made up naive CD8 cells, with terminally differentiated effector memory CD45RA+ cells excluded.

Material: naive CD8+ T cells sorted from blood. This TCR was recovered from a man aged 25 to 45 in good health. This chain joins TRBV11-2 and TRBJ2-2, with D possibly TRBD1 on 6 matching bases. The CDR3 reads CASSLRGFTGELFF. In DNA form, the CDR3 reads TGTGCCAGCAGCCTCAGGGGCTTTACCGGGGAGCTGTTTTTT.